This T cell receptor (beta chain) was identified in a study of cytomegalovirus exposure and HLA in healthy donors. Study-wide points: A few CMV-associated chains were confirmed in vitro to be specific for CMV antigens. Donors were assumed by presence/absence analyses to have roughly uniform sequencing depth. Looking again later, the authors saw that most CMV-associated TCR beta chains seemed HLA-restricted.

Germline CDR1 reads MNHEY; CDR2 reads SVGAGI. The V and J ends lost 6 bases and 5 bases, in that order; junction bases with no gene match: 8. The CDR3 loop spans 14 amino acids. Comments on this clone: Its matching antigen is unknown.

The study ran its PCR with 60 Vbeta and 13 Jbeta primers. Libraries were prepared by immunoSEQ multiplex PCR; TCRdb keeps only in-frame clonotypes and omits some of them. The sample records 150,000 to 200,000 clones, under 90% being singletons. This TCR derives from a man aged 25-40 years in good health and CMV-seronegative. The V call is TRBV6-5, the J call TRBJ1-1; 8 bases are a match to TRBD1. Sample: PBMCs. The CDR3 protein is CASRPGGWGTEAFF. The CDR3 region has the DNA TGTGCCAGCAGACCAGGGGGCTGGGGAACTGAAGCTTTCTTT.